This paragraph reports one TCR beta chain. Its antigen is unknown. This record comes from a study of neurological immune-mediated disorders. Whole-study findings and limits: No sharing of CDR3 amino acid sequences was observed among expanded clones across subjects, suggesting private repertoires in all groups.

Germline CDR1 is SGHRS and CDR2 is YFSETQ. This CDR3 has 15 amino acids. V lost 0 bases and J lost 4; bases outside the gene matches: 5. Volunteers from a blood bank in Maryland, USA, constituted the healthy controls. The study built unsorted libraries from 2 million PBMCs kept at -80 C. Synthesis of cDNA was accomplished via 5'RACE employing 10-nucleotide random UMIs. TCRdb analysed the 5' RACE reads with MiXCR anew, one entry per CDR3 protein. The data show roughly 80,000 distinct CDR3 sequences, with 9% to 12% seen just once and about 1.7% held by the top ten. The TCR was taken from a man aged 35 to 55 in good health. The sequencing input was PBMCs. The chain recombines TRBV5-1 with TRBJ2-3, with TRBD1 matching 7 bases. The CDR3 nucleotides read TGCGCCAGCAGCTTGGGACAGGGTGGTTCAGATACGCAGTATTTT. It codes for CASSLGQGGSDTQYF.